The 5 T cell receptor beta chains below all came from one sample that was sequenced in a study of human T cells and chemical hapten exposure. As for time point: patch test 2, 6 weeks after DPC sensitization. Treatment reported: therapeutic diphenylcyclopropenone sensitization with weekly scalp DPC. TCRdb reprocessed the RACE reads via MiXCR and lists one record per CDR3 protein. The top ten hold more than 1.5% of the sample, which has fewer than 85,000 distinct CDR3 sequences, roughly 10% seen once. The source was whole blood, collected in connection with sensitization to the hapten diphenylcyclopropenone (DPC). These receptors were taken from a man younger than 30 with alopecia areata. Some clones in this sample may be carry-over from other donors' samples.

V gene TRBV3-1 combines with J gene TRBJ2-5; 14 nucleotides align to TRBD2. This CDR3 has 16 residues. Germline loops: CDR1 LGHDT, CDR2 YNNKEL (reference sequence). The junction had 7 bases not matched to a gene; V was cut back by 3 bases and J by 7 bases. For the CDR3, the DNA is TGTGCCAGCAGCCATCGACTAGCGGGGGGGCCAGGGACCCAGTACTTC. This translates into CASSHRLAGGPGTQYF.

Points on this clonotype: A much more abundant neighbour one base away suggests this may be a read error. The genes are TRBV18 and TRBJ2-3, with 11 positions matching TRBD1. Germline V gives CDR1 KGHSH, CDR2 LQKENI. The CDR3 has 15 residues. CDR3 bases: TGTGCCAGCTCACCCAGGACAGGGGGCACAGAAACGCAGTATTTT. Its translation: CASSPRTGGTETQYF.

V is TRBV4-3 and J is TRBJ2-2; maybe TRBD1 (6 bases). This CDR3 comprises 16 residues. Germline V gene lookup returns CDR1 LGHNA and CDR2 YSLEER. V lost 4 bases, J lost 1 base, and 13 bases lay in between. CDR3 region: CASSREQGWNTGELFF. Written as DNA, the CDR3 is TGCGCCAGCAGCCGGGAGCAGGGGTGGAACACCGGGGAGCTGTTTTTT.

This clonotype was found many times. The V call is TRBV2, the J call TRBJ1-1; D is unresolved. The CDR3 consists of 14 residues. Germline CDR1 SNHLY, CDR2 FYNNEI. The germline V and J ends were trimmed by 3 bases and 3 bases, with 11 bases remaining between them. The CDR3 loop is CASSDGPEYTEAFF. For the CDR3, the DNA is TGTGCCAGCAGTGACGGCCCTGAGTACACTGAAGCTTTCTTT.

The chain combines TRBV5-5 with TRBJ1-1; D is ambiguous. Germline CDR1 reads SGHKS; CDR2 reads YYEKEE (reference sequence). The V end was cut by 2 bases, the J end by 1 base, with 6 bases between. This CDR3 spans 13 amino acids. The CDR3 region is CASSFLRNTEAFF. DNA of the CDR3: TGTGCCAGCAGCTTTTTGAGGAACACTGAAGCTTTCTTT.